This TCR beta chain was profiled in a study of T cells in Graves' hyperthyroidism and ophthalmopathy. Researchers amplified the TCR beta CDR3 regions from RNA transcripts. During a first-round RT-PCR of the TCR CDR3, the HTBI primer set was used. TCRdb analysed the multiplex PCR reads with MiXCR anew, one entry per CDR3 protein. The table includes about 640,000 distinct CDR3 sequences, less than 25% detected once. Study results and caveats: Most thyroid clonotypes with frequency above 0.001 were detected in blood.

The germline V gene encodes CDR1 KGHDR and CDR2 SFDVKD. V was pared by 5 bases and J by 2 bases, with 13 bases of the junction left unmatched. CDR3 length: 18 residues. Only a few counts were recorded for this clonotype. No antigen is known for it. Diagnoses were made from clinical symptoms, serum measures (thyroxine and TRAb), thyroid ultrasound and orbital computed tomography. The chain has TRBV24-1 and TRBJ2-1; 8 nucleotides align to TRBD1. The receptor was isolated from a man aged 25-45 years with Graves' ophthalmopathy. Material: blood. CDR3 sequence (DNA): TGTGCCACCAGTGGCGGTCGGACAGGGATCGGCGCCTACAATGAGCAGTTCTTC. Translated, it gives CATSGGRTGIGAYNEQFF.